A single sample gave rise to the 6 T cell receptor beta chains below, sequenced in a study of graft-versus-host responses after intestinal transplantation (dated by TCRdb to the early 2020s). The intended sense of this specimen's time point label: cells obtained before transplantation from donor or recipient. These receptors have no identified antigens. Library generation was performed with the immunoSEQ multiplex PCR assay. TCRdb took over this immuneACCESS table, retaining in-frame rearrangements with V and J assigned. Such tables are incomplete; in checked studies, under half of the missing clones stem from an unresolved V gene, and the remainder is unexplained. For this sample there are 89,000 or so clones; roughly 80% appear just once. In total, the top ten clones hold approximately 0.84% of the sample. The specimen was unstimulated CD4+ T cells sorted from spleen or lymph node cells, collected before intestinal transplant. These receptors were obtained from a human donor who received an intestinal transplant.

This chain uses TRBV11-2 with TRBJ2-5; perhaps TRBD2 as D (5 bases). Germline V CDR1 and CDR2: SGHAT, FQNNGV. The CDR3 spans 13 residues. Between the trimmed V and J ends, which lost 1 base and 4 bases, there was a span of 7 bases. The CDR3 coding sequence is TGTGCCAGCAGCTTAGTTCGGGGAGAGACCCAGTACTTC. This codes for CASSLVRGETQYF. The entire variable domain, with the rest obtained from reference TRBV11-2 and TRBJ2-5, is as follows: EAGVAQSPRYKIIEKRQSVAFWCNPISGHATLYWYQQILGQGPKLLIQFQNNGVVDDSQLPKDRFSAERLKGVDSTLKIQPAKLEDSAVYLCASSLVRGETQYFGPGTRLLVL.

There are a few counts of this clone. The CDR3 DNA follows: TGTGCCAGCAGTAGAGGGGGAGTAAAAGCTAACGAGCAGTACTTC. Protein sequence: CASSRGGVKANEQYF. The gene calls are TRBV5-6 and TRBJ2-7; D might be TRBD1 (6 bases). The CDR3 runs to 15 residues. Trimming pared 5 bases from V and 5 bases from J, leaving 20 bases between. Germline V lookup: CDR1 SGHDT, CDR2 YYEEEE.

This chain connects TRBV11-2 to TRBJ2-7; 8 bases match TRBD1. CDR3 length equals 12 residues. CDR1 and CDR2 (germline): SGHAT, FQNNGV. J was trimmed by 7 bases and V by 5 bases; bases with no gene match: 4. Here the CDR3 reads CASSRDRSEQYF. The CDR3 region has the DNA TGTGCCAGCAGCCGGGACAGGTCTGAGCAGTACTTC.

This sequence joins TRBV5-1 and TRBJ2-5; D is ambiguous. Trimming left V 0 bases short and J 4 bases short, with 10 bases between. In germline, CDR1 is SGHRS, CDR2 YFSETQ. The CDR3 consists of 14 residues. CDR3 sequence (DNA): TGCGCCAGCAGCTTGGGCGTTCCTACAGAGACCCAGTACTTC. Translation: CASSLGVPTETQYF.

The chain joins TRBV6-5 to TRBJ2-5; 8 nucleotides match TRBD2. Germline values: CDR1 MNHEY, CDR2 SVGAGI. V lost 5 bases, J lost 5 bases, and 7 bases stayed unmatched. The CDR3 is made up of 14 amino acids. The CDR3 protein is CASSTPGGPETQYF. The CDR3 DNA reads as TGTGCCAGCAGTACCCCGGGGGGGCCTGAGACCCAGTACTTC.

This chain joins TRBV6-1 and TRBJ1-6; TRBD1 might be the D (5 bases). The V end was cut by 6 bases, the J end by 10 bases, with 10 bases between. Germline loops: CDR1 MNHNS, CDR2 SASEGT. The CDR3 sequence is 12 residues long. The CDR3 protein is CASRDNNSPLHF. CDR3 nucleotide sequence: TGTGCCAGCAGGGACAACAACTCACCCCTCCACTTT.